This is a list of T cell receptor beta chains from one sample in a study of human T cells and chemical hapten exposure. TCRdb redid the calling of the RACE reads with MiXCR, one entry per CDR3 protein. The data hold over 130,000 distinct CDR3 sequences, with around 11% observed a single time. The material sequenced was whole blood, taken in connection with sensitization to the hapten diphenylcyclopropenone (DPC). These receptors all stem from a woman in her 50s with alopecia areata. Some clones in this sample may be carry-over from other donors' samples. The CDR3 runs from the conserved cysteine through the conserved F or W. Fields, in order: clone size, CDR3 length, J gene, V gene, D gene, CDR3 protein, CDR3 DNA. A D gene is named only where the DNA matches it firmly. The size of a clone is reported for some rows only, either as once, few or many, or as a class for expanded clones.

>NA|13|TRBJ2-5|TRBV18|NA
CASSPSQQETQYF
TGTGCCAGCTCACCATCACAGCAAGAGACCCAGTACTTC
>few|16|TRBJ2-3|TRBV11-2|TRBD1
CASSHNRQGGTDTQYF
TGTGCCAGCAGCCATAACCGACAGGGAGGCACAGATACGCAGTATTTT
>few|16|TRBJ2-5|TRBV4-1|TRBD1
CASSQPTGGWQETQYF
TGCGCCAGCAGCCAACCGACAGGGGGCTGGCAAGAGACCCAGTACTTC
>few|14|TRBJ2-1|TRBV20-1|TRBD2
CSAKAAGGLVEQFF
TGCAGTGCTAAGGCAGCGGGAGGGTTAGTTGAGCAGTTCTTC
>NA|16|TRBJ2-5|TRBV19|NA
CASSMDSGAGQETQYF
TGTGCCAGTAGTATGGACAGCGGAGCGGGGCAAGAGACCCAGTACTTC
>many|14|TRBJ1-6|TRBV6-1|NA
CASSARTGAATLHF
TGTGCCAGCAGTGCCCGGACGGGTGCGGCAACCCTCCACTTT
>few|15|TRBJ2-3|TRBV18|NA
CASSWSGSGTDTQYF
TGTGCCAGCTCATGGAGCGGGTCAGGGACAGATACGCAGTATTTT
>NA|14|TRBJ2-7|TRBV5-1|NA
CASSLNTGPYEQYF
TGCGCCAGCAGCTTGAATACAGGTCCCTACGAGCAGTACTTC
>few|16|TRBJ2-1|TRBV14|TRBD2
CASTPTGLDSYNEQFF
TGTGCCAGCACCCCAACGGGACTAGACTCCTACAATGAGCAGTTCTTC
>few|16|TRBJ2-6|TRBV28|NA
CASSSWGLAGANVLTF
TGTGCCAGCAGTTCTTGGGGATTAGCTGGGGCCAACGTCCTGACTTTC
>many|15|TRBJ1-1|TRBV3-1|TRBD1
CASSHRQGKNTEAFF
TGTGCCAGCAGCCACCGACAGGGGAAGAACACTGAAGCTTTCTTT
>many|14|TRBJ2-1|TRBV5-1|NA
CASSLGYRYNEQFF
TGCGCCAGCAGCTTGGGTTACAGATACAATGAGCAGTTCTTC
>few|18|TRBJ2-2|TRBV24-1|TRBD2
CATSDPGGAGVPPGELFF
TGTGCCACCAGTGATCCCGGGGGAGCGGGAGTTCCCCCCGGGGAGCTGTTTTTT
>NA|15|TRBJ2-2|TRBV5-1|TRBD1
CASSSRLTGTGELFF
TGCGCCAGCAGCTCCCGCCTGACAGGGACCGGGGAGCTGTTTTTT